The rows below give T cell receptor beta chains drawn from one sample of a study of T cell repertoires in cytomegalovirus infection. Their antigen targets remain unknown. Each CDR3 protein is one row after TCRdb ran MiXCR on the reads. The sample comprises about 920,000 distinct CDR3 sequences, approximately 32% of which are singletons, and around 15% rests with the top ten. Specimen: cultured CD8+ T cells from PBMCs, collected from culture after CMV antigen stimulation. The source of these receptors is a human donor in good health (CMV status not recorded). Some clones in this sample may be carry-over from other donors' samples. The CDR3 runs from the conserved cysteine through the conserved F or W. Each record gives: J gene, V gene, D gene, clone size, CDR3 DNA, CDR3 protein. D genes are given only for firm matches. Size values are once, few and many counts, or a class for expanded clones, and some rows have none.

TRBJ2-6	TRBV13	TRBD1	-	TGTGCCAGCAGCTCCGGACAGGAAAGTGTCTCTGGGGCCAACGTCCTGACTTTC	CASSSGQESVSGANVLTF
TRBJ2-5	TRBV9	TRBD1	-	TGTGCCAGCAGCGAAAGGACAGGGGAAGAGACCCAGTACTTC	CASSERTGEETQYF
TRBJ2-2	TRBV12-3/TRBV12-4	-	few	TGTGCCAGCAGTACACCGTCCAGAGACGGGGAGCTGTTTTTT	CASSTPSRDGELFF
TRBJ2-4	TRBV11-2	-	-	TGTGCCAGCAGCTTAGAGGGGGACTCAATGGACATTCAGTACTTC	CASSLEGDSMDIQYF
TRBJ1-5	TRBV6-6	-	-	TGTGCCAGCAGTTTGGACGGATACTTGAATCAGCCCCAGCATTTT	CASSLDGYLNQPQHF
TRBJ1-3	TRBV27	-	few	TGTGCCAGCAGTTCTTTCGGGGGCCGCCCGGACACCATATATTTT	CASSSFGGRPDTIYF
TRBJ2-1	TRBV4-2	TRBD1	-	TGTGCCAGCAGCCAAGAACCGGGACAGTACAATGAGCAGTTCTTC	CASSQEPGQYNEQFF
TRBJ1-1	TRBV7-6	-	few	TGTGCCAGCAGCTTTCGCCGTGAAGCTTTCTTT	CASSFRREAFF
TRBJ2-5	TRBV15	-	-	TGTGCCACCAGCAGTCCTGTGGTGGAGACCCAGTACTTC	CATSSPVVETQYF
TRBJ2-1	TRBV7-9	TRBD1	-	TGTGCCAGCTTCTGGACAGGGGGCCCACCGTATGAGCAGTTCTTC	CASFWTGGPPYEQFF
TRBJ2-1	TRBV7-6	TRBD2	-	TGTGCCAGCAGCCGGGACTACAGCTCCTACAATGAGCAGTTCTTC	CASSRDYSSYNEQFF
TRBJ1-2	TRBV5-1	TRBD1	-	TGCGCCAGCAGCCTCACGACAGGGTTGGTTGGTGGCTACACCTTC	CASSLTTGLVGGYTF
TRBJ1-2	TRBV27	-	many	TGTGCCAGCAGTTCGGGGGGGCACTATGGCTACACCTTC	CASSSGGHYGYTF
TRBJ1-1	TRBV7-6	TRBD1	many	TGTGCCAGCAGTCCAACTACAGGGGAGGCGAACACTGAAGCTTTCTTT	CASSPTTGEANTEAFF
TRBJ1-2	TRBV12-3/TRBV12-4	TRBD1	-	TGTGCCAGCAGCGAGGGGGGACAGGGCTACACCTTC	CASSEGGQGYTF
TRBJ2-1	TRBV6-2/TRBV6-3	-	few	TGTGCCAGCAATTTTGGGGGACTCAGCACCACAGCGGGCAATGAGCAGTTCTTC	CASNFGGLSTTAGNEQFF
TRBJ1-5	TRBV15	-	once	TGTGCCACCAGCAGAGATCCAAATCAGCCCCAGCATTTT	CATSRDPNQPQHF
TRBJ2-3	TRBV13	TRBD2	-	TGTGCCAGCAGCTTAGATTTGACTAGCGGGGGGAGCACAGATACGCAGTATTTT	CASSLDLTSGGSTDTQYF
TRBJ2-3	TRBV15	-	few	TGTGCCACCAGCAGAGATCCCATGGCGGGGCCTCCAGATACGCAGTATTTT	CATSRDPMAGPPDTQYF
TRBJ2-1	TRBV5-1	TRBD2	-	TGCGCCAGCAGCTTAGCGGGGGGCCCGCATCATGAGCAGTTCTTC	CASSLAGGPHHEQFF
TRBJ2-7	TRBV27	TRBD1	-	TGTGCCAGCAGTGCCGTACAGGGGGCGGGGGAGCAGTACTTC	CASSAVQGAGEQYF
TRBJ1-1	TRBV4-2	TRBD1	few	TGTGCCAGCAGCCGGAACAGGGGGCCAGGCACTGAAGCTTTCTTT	CASSRNRGPGTEAFF
TRBJ2-3	TRBV7-2	-	few	TGTGCCAGCAGCGTCGGGACACCCAGCACAGATACGCAGTATTTT	CASSVGTPSTDTQYF
TRBJ1-4	TRBV4-3	-	-	TGCGCCAGCAGCCAAGATAGGGCAGGGGTCTTGGAACTGTTTTTT	CASSQDRAGVLELFF
TRBJ1-2	TRBV4-1	-	once	TGCGCCAGCAGCCAAGAGGCAGCGGACTATGGCTACACCTTC	CASSQEAADYGYTF
TRBJ1-4	TRBV4-1	-	few	TGCGCCAGCAGCCAAGCGAAGGAGTTTAATGAAAAACTGTTTTTT	CASSQAKEFNEKLFF
TRBJ2-3	TRBV6-2/TRBV6-3	TRBD2	-	TGTGCCAGCAGTTACGGGGCGGGGGGCATTCCAGATACGCAGTATTTT	CASSYGAGGIPDTQYF
TRBJ1-6	TRBV2	-	-	TGTGCCAGCCTAGGACGGAGAAGCTCCTATAATTCACCCCTCCACTTT	CASLGRRSSYNSPLHF
TRBJ1-5	TRBV4-1	-	few	TGCGCCAGCAGCCAAGAAAAAGGGGGGCCCCAGCATTTT	CASSQEKGGPQHF
TRBJ2-3	TRBV27	-	few	TGTGCCAGCAGCTTGAGGGGCCCTAGCACAGATACGCAGTATTTT	CASSLRGPSTDTQYF
TRBJ2-2	TRBV5-6	TRBD2	-	TGTGCCAGCAGCTTGGAGGAGCGGGGGGTCTCAACCGGGGAGCTGTTTTTT	CASSLEERGVSTGELFF
TRBJ2-3	TRBV7-2	TRBD2	few	TGTGCCAGCAGCTCTCTCAAGCGGGGGCCTACAGATACGCAGTATTTT	CASSSLKRGPTDTQYF
TRBJ2-2	TRBV7-8	TRBD2	-	TGTGCCAGCAGCTTAGTCCGGCGGGGGTTCACCGGGGAGCTGTTTTTT	CASSLVRRGFTGELFF
TRBJ2-7	TRBV5-1	-	-	TGCGCCAGCAGCCCTTCACCGGGGTCAGGAGAGGAGCAGTACTTC	CASSPSPGSGEEQYF
TRBJ2-1	TRBV29-1	-	-	TGCAGCGCAGGGAACGGAGCCTACAATGAGCAGTTCTTC	CSAGNGAYNEQFF
TRBJ2-1	TRBV7-3	-	many	TGTGCCAGCAGCCAAGAGCTAAGCTCCTACAATGAGCAGTTCTTC	CASSQELSSYNEQFF
TRBJ1-1	TRBV4-3	TRBD1	-	TGCGCCAGCAGCCAAACAGGACAGGCTAACACTGAAGCTTTCTTT	CASSQTGQANTEAFF